Listed below are T cell receptor beta chains from one sample, sequenced in a study of monozygotic twins with inflammatory bowel disease. TCRdb reprocessed the 5' RACE reads, with one entry per CDR3 protein and no DNA. This listing includes approximately 200,000 distinct CDR3 sequences. Sequenced sample: blood. The receptors come from a human donor with ulcerative colitis or Crohn's disease, or a healthy co-twin of an affected twin (not recorded which). CDR3s include the opening cysteine and the closing phenylalanine or tryptophan.

>TRBV4-1|TRBJ2-5
CASSQDESSGGLRTQYF
>TRBV5-1|TRBJ2-5
CASSPGTRWSEETQYF
>TRBV20-1|TRBJ1-2
CSALGTGGLDGYTF
>TRBV5-1|TRBJ1-2
CASSLAQTNYGYTF
>TRBV6-1|TRBJ2-3
CASSEGTGKDTQYF
>TRBV5-8|TRBJ2-6
CASSLLGTGGSGANFLTF
>TRBV18|TRBJ1-1
CASSPSVSGTGTEAFF
>TRBV5-1|TRBJ2-2
CASSPGQHTGELFF
>TRBV5-1|TRBJ2-1
CASSLAGGLWNEQFF
>TRBV25-1|TRBJ1-2
CASKGQYDYAGYTF
>TRBV19|TRBJ1-5
CASSIGDNQPQHF
>TRBV3-1|TRBJ2-5
CASSQGRGLAGRETQYF
>TRBV7-2|TRBJ1-3
CASSSRDGGNTIYF
>TRBV7-8|TRBJ2-7
CASSFGQGPSYEQYF
>TRBV6-1|TRBJ1-6
CASSPGTGGYSPLHF
>TRBV6-2/TRBV6-3|TRBJ1-1
CASSSRQVWMGAEAFF
>TRBV7-9|TRBJ2-5
CASSLVGLTSGQETQYF
>TRBV5-4|TRBJ1-2
CASSRDGNYGYTF
>TRBV7-9|TRBJ2-1
CASRSLDRGGKNEQFF
>TRBV5-1|TRBJ2-7
CASSLLGQGLAGAEQYF
>TRBV11-2|TRBJ2-3
CASSFGQGQLRVFTDTQYF
>TRBV12-3/TRBV12-4|TRBJ1-2
CASSRQAGDYGYTF
>TRBV5-1|TRBJ2-3
CASSLDGTSGDTQYF
>TRBV5-6|TRBJ2-1
CASSSLAGGSGQFF
>TRBV18|TRBJ2-7
CASSPTEDSYEQYF
>TRBV6-5|TRBJ2-5
CASSYSYQPQETQYF
>TRBV18|TRBJ2-5
CASSPLSSGGSGTQYF
>TRBV9|TRBJ2-3
CASSVRQASTDTQYF
>TRBV20-1|TRBJ1-2
CSARPLGSGRKVWGYTF
>TRBV7-2|TRBJ2-1
CASSLTSGNSYNEQFF
>TRBV6-4|TRBJ2-6
CASRTPGTGLLSGANVLTF
>TRBV4-2|TRBJ1-2
CASSPLDRDRGYYGYTF
>TRBV5-6|TRBJ1-6
CASSHYRGQNSPLHF
>TRBV7-2|TRBJ2-4
CASSPESVRDIQYF
>TRBV4-2|TRBJ2-5
CASSQERETQYF
>TRBV7-6|TRBJ2-7
CASSLELSEQYF
>TRBV3-1|TRBJ2-1
CASSHLGNEQFF
>TRBV2|TRBJ2-3
CASSEGRAVADTQYF
>TRBV7-3|TRBJ2-6
CASSPQTIGGANVLTF
>TRBV7-6|TRBJ1-5
CASSLAQGQPQHF
>TRBV6-5|TRBJ2-7
CASTKTGVGEQYF
>TRBV2|TRBJ2-5
CASSHPGEETQYF
>TRBV5-1|TRBJ1-1
CASSRFLQNTEAFF
>TRBV24-1|TRBJ2-3
CATSDRDRESGTDTQYF
>TRBV3-1|TRBJ2-3
CASSQTRGGTDTQYF
>TRBV5-5|TRBJ2-3
CASSPGGTGLTDTQYF
>TRBV2|TRBJ2-7
CASTNQGSPYEQYF
>TRBV19|TRBJ1-2
CASSGQSYGYTF
>TRBV5-6|TRBJ2-2
CASSLAAGETGELFF
>TRBV7-3|TRBJ2-2
CASSLNWQGTGELFF